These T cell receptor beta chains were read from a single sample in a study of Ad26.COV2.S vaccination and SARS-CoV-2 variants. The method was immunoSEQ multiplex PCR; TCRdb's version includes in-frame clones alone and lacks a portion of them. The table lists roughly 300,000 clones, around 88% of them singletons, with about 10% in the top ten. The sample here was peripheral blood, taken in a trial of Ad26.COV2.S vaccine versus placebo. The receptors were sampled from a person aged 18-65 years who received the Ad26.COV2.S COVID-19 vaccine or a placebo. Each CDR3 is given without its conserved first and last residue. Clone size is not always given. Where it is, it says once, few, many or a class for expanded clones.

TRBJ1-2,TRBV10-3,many,ATEETGGHGYT
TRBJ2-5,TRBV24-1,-,ATQGTQETQY
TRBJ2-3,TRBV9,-,ASSAIQSTDTQY
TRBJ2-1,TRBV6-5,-,ASSRTRDYNEQF
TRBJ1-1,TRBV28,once,ASSNTGGGNTEAF
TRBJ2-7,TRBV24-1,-,ATSDAYEQY
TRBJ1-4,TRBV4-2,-,ASSQEQTSTNEKLF
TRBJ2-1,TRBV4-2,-,ASSRQEPSNEQF
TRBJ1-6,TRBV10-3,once,ATGGTASSYNSPLH
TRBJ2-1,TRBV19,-,ASSLRDRLYNEQF
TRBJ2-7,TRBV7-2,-,ASSPRTGGSYEQY
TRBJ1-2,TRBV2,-,ASSAQGSNYGYT
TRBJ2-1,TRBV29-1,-,SVLGLAGGPNEQF
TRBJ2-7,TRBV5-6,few,ASSLVRGGYEQY
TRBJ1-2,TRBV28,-,ASSRSRSYGYT
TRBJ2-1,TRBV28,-,ASRGALGYNEQF
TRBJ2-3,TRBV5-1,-,ASSSTGTSGTDTQY
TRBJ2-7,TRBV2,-,ASSEGQLEQY
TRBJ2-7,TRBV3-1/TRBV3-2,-,ASSPGLAGGGEQY
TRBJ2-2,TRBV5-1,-,ASSQIPGHRDGELF
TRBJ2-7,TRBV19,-,ASSIVGGEEKQY
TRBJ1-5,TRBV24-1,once,ATSERYSNQPQH
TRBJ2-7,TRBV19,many,ASSRRGLGSYEQY
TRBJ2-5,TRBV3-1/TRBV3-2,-,ASSPPLGQGRETQY
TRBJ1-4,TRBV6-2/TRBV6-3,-,ASSQGQGLF
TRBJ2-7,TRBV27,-,ASSPPAGTASYEQY
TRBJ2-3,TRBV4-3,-,ASSQDIRDADTQY
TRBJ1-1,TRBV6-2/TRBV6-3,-,ASSFQFMNTEAF
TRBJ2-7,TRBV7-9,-,ASSLAGDWEQY
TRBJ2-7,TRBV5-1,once,ASSGTSGPGAQY
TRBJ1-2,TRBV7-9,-,ASSHSGSPYDYGYT
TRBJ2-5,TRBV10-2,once,ASRGARETQY
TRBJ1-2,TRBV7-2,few,ASSKRESNYGYT
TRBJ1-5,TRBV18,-,ASSPPGGSNQPQH
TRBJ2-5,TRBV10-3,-,AIAAGDEETQY
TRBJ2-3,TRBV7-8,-,ASSLYSLSTDTQY
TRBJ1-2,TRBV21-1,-,ASSKPGPQFNGYT
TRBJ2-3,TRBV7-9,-,ASSGTGAEADTQY
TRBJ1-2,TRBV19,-,AARGGARDGYT
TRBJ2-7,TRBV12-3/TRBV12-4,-,ASATSGSGEQY
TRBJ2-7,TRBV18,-,ASSPPGLRAY
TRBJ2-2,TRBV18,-,ASSDPGRGNTGELF
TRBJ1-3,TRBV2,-,ASSEIGDSGNTIY
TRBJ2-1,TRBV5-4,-,ASSLASGSHNEQF
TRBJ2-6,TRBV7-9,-,ASSLDSGANVLT
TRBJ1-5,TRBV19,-,ASKQALHIGNQPQH
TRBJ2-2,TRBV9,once,ASSGKIAGEGGELF
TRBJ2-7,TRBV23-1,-,ASTPFGGANYEQY
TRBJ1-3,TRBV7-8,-,ASSNLPGNTIY
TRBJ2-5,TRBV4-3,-,ASSQSGSETQY
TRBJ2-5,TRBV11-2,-,ASSRPGRRETQY
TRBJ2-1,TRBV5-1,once,ASSPPGGVNEQF
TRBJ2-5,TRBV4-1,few,ASSPQAYQETQY
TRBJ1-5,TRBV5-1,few,ASSWYGDSNQPQH
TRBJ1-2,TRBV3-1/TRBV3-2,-,ASSHLGQGVNYGYT